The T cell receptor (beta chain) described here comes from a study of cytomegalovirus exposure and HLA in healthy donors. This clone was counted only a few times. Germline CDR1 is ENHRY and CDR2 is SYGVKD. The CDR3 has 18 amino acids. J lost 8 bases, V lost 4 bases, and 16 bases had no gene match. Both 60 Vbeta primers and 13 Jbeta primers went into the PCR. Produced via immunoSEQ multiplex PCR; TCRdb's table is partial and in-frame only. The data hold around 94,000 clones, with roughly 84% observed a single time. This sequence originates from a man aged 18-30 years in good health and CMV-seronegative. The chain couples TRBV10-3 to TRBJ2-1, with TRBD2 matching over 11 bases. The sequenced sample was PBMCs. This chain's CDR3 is CAISASKLLAGVGHEQFF. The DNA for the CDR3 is TGTGCCATCAGTGCTTCAAAACTACTAGCGGGAGTTGGTCATGAGCAGTTCTTC.